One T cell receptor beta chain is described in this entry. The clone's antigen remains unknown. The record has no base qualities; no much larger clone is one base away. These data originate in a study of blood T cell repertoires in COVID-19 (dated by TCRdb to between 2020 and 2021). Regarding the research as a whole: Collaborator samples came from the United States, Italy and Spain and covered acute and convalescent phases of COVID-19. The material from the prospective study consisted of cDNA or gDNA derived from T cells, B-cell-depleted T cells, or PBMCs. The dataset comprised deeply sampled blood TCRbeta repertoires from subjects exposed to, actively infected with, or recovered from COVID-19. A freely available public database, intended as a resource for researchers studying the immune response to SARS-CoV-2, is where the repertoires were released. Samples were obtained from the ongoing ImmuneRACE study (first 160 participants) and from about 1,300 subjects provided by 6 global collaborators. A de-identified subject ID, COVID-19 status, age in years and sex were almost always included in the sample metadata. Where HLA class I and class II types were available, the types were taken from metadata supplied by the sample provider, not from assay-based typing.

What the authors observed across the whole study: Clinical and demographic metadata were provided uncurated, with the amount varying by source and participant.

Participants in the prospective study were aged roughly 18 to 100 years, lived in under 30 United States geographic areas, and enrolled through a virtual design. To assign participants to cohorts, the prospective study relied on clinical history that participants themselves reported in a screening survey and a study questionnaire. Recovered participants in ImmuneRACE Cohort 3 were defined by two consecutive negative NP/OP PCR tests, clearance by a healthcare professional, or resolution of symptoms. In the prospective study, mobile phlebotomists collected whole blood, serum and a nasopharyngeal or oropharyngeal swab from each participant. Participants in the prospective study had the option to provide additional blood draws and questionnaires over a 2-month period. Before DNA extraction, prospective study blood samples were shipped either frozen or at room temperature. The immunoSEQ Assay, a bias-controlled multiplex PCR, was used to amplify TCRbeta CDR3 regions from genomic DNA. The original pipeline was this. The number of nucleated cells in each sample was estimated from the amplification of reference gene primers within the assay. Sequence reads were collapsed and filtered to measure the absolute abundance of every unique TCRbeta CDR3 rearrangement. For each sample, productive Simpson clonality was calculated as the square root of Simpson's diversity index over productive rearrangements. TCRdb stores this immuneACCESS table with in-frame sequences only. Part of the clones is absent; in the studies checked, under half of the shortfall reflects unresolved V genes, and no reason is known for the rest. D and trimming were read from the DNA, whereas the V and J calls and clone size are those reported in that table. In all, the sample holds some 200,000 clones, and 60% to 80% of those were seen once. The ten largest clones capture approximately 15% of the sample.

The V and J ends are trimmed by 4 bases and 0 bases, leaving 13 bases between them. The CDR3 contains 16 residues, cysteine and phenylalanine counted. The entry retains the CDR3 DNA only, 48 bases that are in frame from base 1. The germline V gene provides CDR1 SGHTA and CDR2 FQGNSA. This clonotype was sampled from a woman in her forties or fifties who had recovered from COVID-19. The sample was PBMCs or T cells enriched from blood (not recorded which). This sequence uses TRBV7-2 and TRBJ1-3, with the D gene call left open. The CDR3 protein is CASSSIHYSSGNTIYF. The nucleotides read TGTGCCAGCAGCTCCATCCATTACAGCTCTGGAAACACCATATATTTT.